Listed below are T cell receptor beta chains from one sample, sequenced in a study of response to subunit inactivated influenza vaccine. TCRdb re-called the RT-PCR reads with MiXCR, one entry per CDR3 protein. The table lists about 780,000 distinct CDR3 sequences, approximately 17% of them singletons. This specimen was PBMCs from blood, taken 4 to 6 days after vaccination. The receptors derive from a man between 45 and 60 years old who received an inactivated influenza vaccine. Both conserved end residues are part of each CDR3. Each record gives: clone size, V gene, J gene, CDR3 length, D gene, CDR3 DNA, CDR3 protein. The D gene is left open where the match is weak. The size field is filled for only some rows; it gives once, few, many or a size class.

many	TRBV7-9	TRBJ2-7	13	-	TGTGCCAGCAGCTTAATTGATAATGGCGAGCAGTACTTC	CASSLIDNGEQYF
few	TRBV12-3/TRBV12-4	TRBJ2-3	17	TRBD2	TGTGCCAGCAGCCCCCTCCGCACTCTCGGGAGGGGTGATACGCAGTATTTT	CASSPLRTLGRGDTQYF
many	TRBV24-1	TRBJ2-3	16	-	TGTGCCACCAGTGATACCGACAGGATTGGCCCAGATACGCAGTATTTT	CATSDTDRIGPDTQYF
-	TRBV9	TRBJ1-2	15	-	TGTGCCAGCAGCGTAGAGCCGGCAGCCAACTATGGCTACACCTTC	CASSVEPAANYGYTF
many	TRBV10-3	TRBJ2-7	14	TRBD2	TGTGCCATCAGTAGGACTAGCGGGAGGTACGAGCAGTACTTC	CAISRTSGRYEQYF
-	TRBV3-1	TRBJ1-1	14	-	TGTGCCAGCGGCTCCACAGGATTGAACACTGAAGCTTTCTTT	CASGSTGLNTEAFF
-	TRBV7-2	TRBJ1-5	14	-	TGTGCCAGCAGCGGCGGCCGGTGGAATCAGCCCCAGCATTTT	CASSGGRWNQPQHF
many	TRBV10-3	TRBJ2-7	13	-	TGTGCCATCAGTGAGTCAGGAACCCACGAGCAGTACTTC	CAISESGTHEQYF
few	TRBV7-2	TRBJ1-5	16	-	TGTGCCAGCAGCTTATGGGGGCGCACGGTTTATCAGCCCCAGCATTTT	CASSLWGRTVYQPQHF
-	TRBV4-3	TRBJ2-1	13	-	TGCGCCAGCAGCCACGACAGTTACAATGAGCAGTTCTTC	CASSHDSYNEQFF
few	TRBV6-2/TRBV6-3	TRBJ2-4	15	TRBD2	TGTGCCAGCGGGGCTAGCGGCATAGCCAAAAACATTCAGTACTTC	CASGASGIAKNIQYF
many	TRBV5-6	TRBJ2-1	15	TRBD1	TGTGCCAGCAGCTTGACCGGGACAGGGGGCAATGAGCAGTTCTTC	CASSLTGTGGNEQFF
few	TRBV27	TRBJ2-7	14	TRBD1	TGTGCCAGGGGGGTTGGGACAGGTCCATACGAGCAGTACTTC	CARGVGTGPYEQYF
-	TRBV5-1	TRBJ2-3	16	-	TGCGCCAGCAGCCCCGCATCTAAGAAAGGAGCAGATACGCAGTATTTT	CASSPASKKGADTQYF
-	TRBV2	TRBJ2-3	15	TRBD1	TGTGCCAGCAGTGACAACAGGGGGCCTATAGATACGCAGTATTTT	CASSDNRGPIDTQYF
-	TRBV20-1	TRBJ1-5	13	-	TGCAGTGCTACGGACAGAGTTAATCAGCCCCAGCATTTT	CSATDRVNQPQHF
few	TRBV15	TRBJ2-5	14	TRBD2	TGTGCCACCAGCAGGGGGGGGAGGGCAGAGACCCAGTACTTC	CATSRGGRAETQYF
few	TRBV7-6	TRBJ2-3	17	TRBD2	TGTGCCAGCAGCGAGCGGGGCGGGCCATTCTTCACAGATACGCAGTATTTT	CASSERGGPFFTDTQYF
-	TRBV24-1	TRBJ2-2	15	-	TGTGCCACCAGTGGGACGGTCGAGGCGTCCGGGGAGCTGTTTTTT	CATSGTVEASGELFF
-	TRBV10-3	TRBJ2-3	16	TRBD2	TGTGCCATCAGTGAGATGTGGCGGGAGGGCCTTGCTACGCAGTATTTT	CAISEMWREGLATQYF
-	TRBV20-1	TRBJ2-1	15	TRBD2	TGCAGTGCTAGAGAACCTAGCGGGAGTTTTAATGAGCAGTTCTTC	CSAREPSGSFNEQFF
-	TRBV29-1	TRBJ2-3	15	TRBD2	TGCAGCGGCACCGGGCGGGGGGGCAGCACAGATACGCAGTATTTT	CSGTGRGGSTDTQYF
-	TRBV12-3/TRBV12-4	TRBJ2-5	17	TRBD1	TGTGCCAGCAGTTCGGGACAGGTAGACCACAGGCAAGAGACCCAGTACTTC	CASSSGQVDHRQETQYF
many	TRBV12-3/TRBV12-4	TRBJ1-1	14	-	TGTGCCAGCAGTTTCGGTGGCAGGGTAGGTGAAGCTTTCTTT	CASSFGGRVGEAFF
few	TRBV20-1	TRBJ1-6	13	-	TGCAGTGCTGGACGGGACGGTAATTCACCCCTCCACTTT	CSAGRDGNSPLHF
-	TRBV29-1	TRBJ2-2	13	-	TGCAGCGTAGAGACAGATAGCACCGGGGAGCTGTTTTTT	CSVETDSTGELFF
-	TRBV6-5	TRBJ2-3	16	TRBD2	TGTGCCAGCAGTTACTCTAGCGGGTTAAGCACAGATACGCAGTATTTT	CASSYSSGLSTDTQYF
-	TRBV10-3	TRBJ2-3	16	TRBD2	TGTGCCACCGCGACTAGCGGGGGCACTAGCACAGATACGCAGTATTTT	CATATSGGTSTDTQYF
few	TRBV12-3/TRBV12-4	TRBJ1-6	15	TRBD1	TGTGCCAGCAGTTTCGGGGACAGCCCTAATTCACCCCTCCACTTT	CASSFGDSPNSPLHF
-	TRBV3-1	TRBJ1-1	16	-	TGTGCCAGCAGCCAAGATTCGGGCAGGATGAACACTGAAGCTTTCTTT	CASSQDSGRMNTEAFF
few	TRBV20-1	TRBJ1-2	15	-	TGCAGTGCTATAAGACCGGGACCTACTAACTATGGCTACACCTTC	CSAIRPGPTNYGYTF
-	TRBV28	TRBJ2-1	12	-	TGTGCCAGCAGTTCAAGCCTGGAAGAGCAGTTCTTC	CASSSSLEEQFF
-	TRBV18	TRBJ2-3	19	-	TGTGCCAGCTCACGACCGTGGGCCGCTATCACCTCCCTTCCAGATACGCAGTATTTT	CASSRPWAAITSLPDTQYF
few	TRBV29-1	TRBJ1-1	14	TRBD1	TGCAGCGTTAGGGGACAGAGGTTGAACACTGAAGCTTTCTTT	CSVRGQRLNTEAFF
-	TRBV11-2	TRBJ2-7	16	TRBD2	TGTGCCAGCAGCTTAGTGTCTAGCGGGGGGGGAGTCGAGCAGTACTTC	CASSLVSSGGGVEQYF
few	TRBV12-3/TRBV12-4	TRBJ2-1	15	TRBD2	TGTGCCAGCAGTTTGGGCGGGAGCCTCCGAAGTGAGCAGTTCTTC	CASSLGGSLRSEQFF
-	TRBV4-1	TRBJ2-1	14	TRBD2	TGCGCCAGCAGAAGAGGACTAGAGATCAATGAGCAGTTCTTC	CASRRGLEINEQFF
few	TRBV10-3	TRBJ1-6	14	-	TGTGCCACTTTACAGGGAACGGGAAATTCACCCCTCCACTTT	CATLQGTGNSPLHF
-	TRBV25-1	TRBJ2-6	15	-	TGTGCCAGCAAACAGGCGGGGAGTGGGGCCAACGTCCTGACTTTC	CASKQAGSGANVLTF
-	TRBV20-1	TRBJ2-3	15	TRBD2	TGCAGTGCTGAGGGACTAGCGGGAAACACAGATACGCAGTATTTT	CSAEGLAGNTDTQYF
many	TRBV12-3/TRBV12-4	TRBJ1-5	14	-	TGTGCCAGCACCCCCTTACTGGGCAATCAGCCCCAGCATTTT	CASTPLLGNQPQHF
-	TRBV6-5	TRBJ2-2	15	-	TGTGCCAGCAGACTCGTAAGGGGGACCCCCGGGGAGCTGTTTTTT	CASRLVRGTPGELFF
many	TRBV20-1	TRBJ1-2	16	-	TGCAGTGCTAGAGCCCAAACCCATGGATGGGGAGGTGGCTACACCTTC	CSARAQTHGWGGGYTF
-	TRBV25-1	TRBJ2-3	14	TRBD1	TGTGCCAGCAGTTGGACAGGGGGTGAAGATACGCAGTATTTT	CASSWTGGEDTQYF
many	TRBV12-3/TRBV12-4	TRBJ1-1	14	-	TGTGCCAGCAGTTTTTCGGGGATGAACACTGAAGCTTTCTTT	CASSFSGMNTEAFF
-	TRBV20-1	TRBJ1-4	13	-	TGCAGTGCTAGTGGACAGCTTAATGAAAAACTGTTTTTT	CSASGQLNEKLFF
-	TRBV12-3/TRBV12-4	TRBJ2-5	16	-	TGTGCCAGCAGTTTAGCAAACGGCAGGGCTGGGGAGACCCAGTACTTC	CASSLANGRAGETQYF
-	TRBV2	TRBJ2-3	15	TRBD2	TGTGCCAGCAGGAAGACTAGCGGGAGGTCAGATACGCAGTATTTT	CASRKTSGRSDTQYF
many	TRBV27	TRBJ2-7	15	-	TGTGCCAGCAGTCCCCCGGGACTTGCCGCCTACGAGCAGTACTTC	CASSPPGLAAYEQYF
-	TRBV20-1	TRBJ1-5	15	-	TGCAGTGCTAGAGAACAGGGACATAGCAATCAGCCCCAGCATTTT	CSAREQGHSNQPQHF
few	TRBV29-1	TRBJ2-5	12	-	TGCAGCGTTGTGGCGGTCGGGGAGACCCAGTACTTC	CSVVAVGETQYF
few	TRBV7-2	TRBJ2-1	14	-	TGTGCCAGCAGCTTAACCGGGGTGGGGAGTGAGCAGTTCTTC	CASSLTGVGSEQFF
few	TRBV5-1	TRBJ2-5	14	-	TGCGCCAGCAGCTTGGATCCTGGATGGGAGACCCAGTACTTC	CASSLDPGWETQYF
many	TRBV20-1	TRBJ2-3	14	-	TGCAGTGCTAGGCCCGGGGTGGGCACAGATACGCAGTATTTT	CSARPGVGTDTQYF